Below are 27 T cell receptor beta chains sequenced from a single sample in a study of T cells in Graves' hyperthyroidism and ophthalmopathy. The source material, RNA transcripts, was used to amplify TCR beta CDR3 regions. The primer set for the first-round RT-PCR of the TCR CDR3 was HTBI. TCRdb redid the calling of the multiplex PCR reads with MiXCR, one entry per CDR3 protein. The table lists under 400,000 distinct CDR3 sequences, around 16% of them singletons. The sequencing input was blood. The receptors were gathered from a man in his thirties or forties with Graves' hyperthyroidism.

Only a few counts were recorded for this clonotype. The rearrangement links TRBV5-1 to TRBJ1-4; D remains ambiguous. The CDR3 runs 17 residues. Germline V gene sequence: CDR1 SGHRS, CDR2 YFSETQ. V was clipped by 0 bases and J by 8 bases, with 20 bases between them. In DNA, the CDR3 is TGCGCCAGCAGCTTGGGAAACCGGGGTCTCCTGGACGAAAAACTGTTTTTT. It translates to CASSLGNRGLLDEKLFF.

This clonotype was observed a handful of times. The rearrangement uses TRBV9 and TRBJ2-5; D perhaps matches TRBD1 (6 bases). Per germline, CDR1 SGDLS and CDR2 YYNGEE. Trimming removed 3 bases from V and 4 bases from J, with 19 bases in between. CDR3 length: 16 amino acids. DNA for the CDR3: TGTGCCAGCAGCGCAGGGAGTGTGGGGGCCGGAGAGACCCAGTACTTC. This encodes CASSAGSVGAGETQYF.

This clonotype has a handful of counts. The chain is built from TRBV5-1 and TRBJ2-3, with D possibly TRBD1 on 5 matching bases. With 3 bases removed from V and 2 bases from J, the gap between germline ends came to 10 bases. The CDR3 extends over 14 amino acids. From germline, CDR1 is SGHRS and CDR2 YFSETQ. In DNA form, the CDR3 reads TGCGCCAGCAGCTCCCTGACAGACACAGATACGCAGTATTTT. Protein sequence: CASSSLTDTDTQYF.

This clonotype was counted only a few times. The chain is built from TRBV12-3 or TRBV12-4 and TRBJ1-3, with 7 bases identical to TRBD1. There are 13 residues in the CDR3. V was pared by 6 bases and J by 5 bases, with 4 bases of the junction left unmatched. CDR3 bases: TGTGCCAGCAGAGGGACAGCTAGAAACACCATATATTTT. Its protein is CASRGTARNTIYF.

This clonotype was found a few times. The CDR3 spells CASSLVIENRGETQYF. For the CDR3, the DNA is TGCGCCAGCAGCTTGGTAATCGAGAACAGGGGAGAGACCCAGTACTTC. The chain employs TRBV5-1 and TRBJ2-5; 7 bases match TRBD1. The CDR3 has 16 residues. Germline-derived CDR1 and CDR2 are SGHRS and YFSETQ. V was pared by 0 bases and J by 4 bases, with 9 bases of the junction left unmatched.

The V and J genes are TRBV4-2 and TRBJ2-1; TRBD2 agrees at 9 bases. The length of the CDR3 is 14 residues. Germline CDR1 is LGHNA and CDR2 is YNFKEQ. V lost 8 bases, J lost 9 bases, and 11 bases stayed unmatched. The CDR3 region has the DNA TGTGCCAGCTCAGCGGGCGGGAGGGACGGTGAGCAGTTCTTC. It yields the protein CASSAGGRDGEQFF.

This clonotype was detected ten times or more. This chain links TRBV5-5 with TRBJ2-7; 14 bases line up with TRBD2. CDR3 length equals 16 residues. Germline V gives CDR1 SGHKS, CDR2 YYEKEE (reference sequence). V shed 1 base and J 6 bases; nucleotides not matched to a gene: 6. The CDR3 is CASSLLGGLAGGEQYF. The CDR3 region has the DNA TGTGCCAGCAGCTTGTTAGGCGGACTAGCGGGAGGCGAGCAGTACTTC.

The V call is TRBV6-5, the J call TRBJ1-2; D possibly corresponds to TRBD1 (5 bases). CDR1 and CDR2 (germline): MNHEY, SVGAGI. Trimming took off 0 bases at V and 2 bases at J, with 16 bases between the two ends. The CDR3 extends over 17 amino acids. The CDR3 sequence is CASSYSSTGTDNYGYTF. The CDR3 DNA reads as TGTGCCAGCAGTTACTCTTCGACCGGGACGGACAACTATGGCTACACCTTC.

At least ten counts were recorded for this clonotype. The J gene is TRBJ2-2, the V gene TRBV7-2; 9 nucleotides align to TRBD2. J gave up 4 bases and V 5 bases, and 11 bases lay outside the gene matches. The CDR3 is made up of 17 amino acids. Germline-derived CDR1 and CDR2 are SGHTA and FQGNSA. The CDR3 here is CASSLDIQRGATGELFF. The CDR3 region has the DNA TGTGCCAGCAGCCTCGATATTCAGCGGGGGGCCACCGGGGAGCTGTTTTTT.

This clonotype showed up many times. The chain employs TRBV13 and TRBJ2-7, with D maybe TRBD2 (5 bases). The CDR3 has 19 residues. The germline V gene encodes CDR1 PRHDT and CDR2 FYEKMQ (reference sequence). Trimming removed 5 bases at V and 7 bases at J, with 33 bases between. In DNA form, the CDR3 reads TGTGCCAGCAGCCCGACAAAGACGACTACACCAAGCCCATTTCGTGAGCAGTACTTC. This sequence encodes CASSPTKTTTPSPFREQYF.

This chain uses TRBV7-3 with TRBJ1-6, with TRBD1 identical over 7 bases. With 5 bases clipped from V and 9 bases from J, the junction kept 4 bases outside the gene matches. The CDR3 is 13 residues long. CDR1 and CDR2 from the germline V gene are SGHTA and FQGTGA. Here the CDR3 DNA reads TGTGCCAGCAGCGCCGACAGGGTTTCACCCCTCCACTTT. It specifies CASSADRVSPLHF.

This clonotype was observed at least ten times. The chain is built from TRBV20-1 and TRBJ2-1, with unresolved D. The length of the CDR3 is 13 residues. Germline-derived CDR1 and CDR2 are DFQATT and SNEGSKA (reference sequence). The V gene lost 5 bases and the J gene lost 4 bases, with 12 bases spanning the gap. CDR3 loop: CSASNPLYNEQFF. DNA for the CDR3: TGCAGTGCTTCTAATCCCCTTTACAATGAGCAGTTCTTC.

This chain joins TRBV2 and TRBJ1-1; D perhaps matches TRBD1 (5 bases). The CDR3 has 11 residues. Germline V gives CDR1 SNHLY, CDR2 FYNNEI. The V end was cut by 6 bases, the J end by 8 bases, with 10 bases between. The CDR3 here is CASSQGLEAFF. The DNA of the CDR3 is TGTGCCAGCAGCCAGGGCCTCGAAGCTTTCTTT.

This clonotype has only a few counts. CDR3 DNA sequence: TGCAGCGCAGCCGGGACAGTAGACTATGGCTACACCTTC. Translation: CSAAGTVDYGYTF. This chain joins TRBV29-1 and TRBJ1-2; 7 bases line up with TRBD1. CDR3 length: 13 amino acids. V was pared by 7 bases and J by 3 bases, with 8 bases of the junction left unmatched. Germline V gene lookup returns CDR1 SQVTM and CDR2 ANQGSEA. The full variable domain, in which reference TRBV29-1 and TRBJ1-2 provide the parts outside the CDR3, is SAVISQKPSRDICQRGTSLTIQCQVDSQVTMMFWYRQQPGQSLTLIATANQGSEATYESGFVIDKFPISRPNLTFSTLTVSNMSPEDSSIYLCSAAGTVDYGYTFGSGTRLTVV.

The V call is TRBV3-1, the J call TRBJ2-1, with 9 bases that match TRBD1. Germline V gene sequence: CDR1 LGHDT, CDR2 YNNKEL (reference sequence). The CDR3 has 21 residues. V shed 2 bases, J shed 9 bases, and the junction held 26 bases outside the gene matches. The CDR3 is CASSQLLRLTGTGNGVGEQFF. The CDR3 region has the DNA TGTGCCAGCAGCCAATTATTACGTCTCACCGGGACAGGGAATGGGGTTGGTGAGCAGTTCTTC.

This clonotype was counted at least ten times. The V and J genes are TRBV30 and TRBJ1-1; D unresolved. The CDR3 has 12 residues. The V gene lost 1 base and the J gene lost 5 bases, with 8 bases spanning the gap. Germline V gene sequence: CDR1 GTSNPN, CDR2 SVGIG (reference sequence). The CDR3 is CAWSALRTEAFF. The CDR3 nucleotides are TGTGCCTGGAGTGCCTTGAGGACTGAAGCTTTCTTT.

The chain couples TRBV19 to TRBJ2-4; TRBD2 is a possible D gene (6 bases). Germline-derived CDR1 and CDR2 are LNHDA and SQIVND (reference sequence). This CDR3 region has 14 residues. Trimming took 4 bases from V and 5 from J, leaving 12 bases between them. This CDR3 is CASSTSGGQNIQYF. In nucleotides, the CDR3 is TGTGCCAGTAGTACCTCAGGAGGGCAAAACATTCAGTACTTC. The full variable domain, its missing parts supplied by reference TRBV19 and TRBJ2-4, is DGGITQSPKYLFRKEGQNVTLSCEQNLNHDAMYWYRQDPGQGLRLIYYSQIVNDFQKGDIAEGYSVSREKKESFPLTVTSAQKNPTAFYLCASSTSGGQNIQYFGAGTRLSVL.

The chain has TRBV11-3 and TRBJ2-1, with 9 positions matching TRBD2. The length of the CDR3 is 15 residues. Germline V gene data show CDR1 as SGHNT and CDR2 as YENEEA. The ends lost 7 bases at V and 6 bases at J; junction bases unmatched: 10. The CDR3 here is CASTSSGEMFNEQFF. The CDR3 bases are TGTGCCAGCACCTCTAGCGGGGAAATGTTCAATGAGCAGTTCTTC.

Ten or more counts support this clonotype. The chain is built from TRBV24-1 and TRBJ2-5; perhaps D is TRBD1 or TRBD2 (5 bases each). Trimming stripped 7 bases from V and 1 base from J, with 15 bases between. CDR3 length equals 15 residues. Germline V CDR1 and CDR2: KGHDR, SFDVKD. Here the CDR3 reads CATSQVLGVQETQYF. The DNA of the CDR3 is TGTGCCACCAGCCAAGTCTTGGGGGTCCAAGAGACCCAGTACTTC.

The chain uses TRBV10-3 and TRBJ2-3; 11 bases are shared with TRBD2. V lost 3 bases to trimming and J lost 2 bases; unmatched junction nucleotides: 7. The CDR3 consists of 17 residues. Germline V gene data show CDR1 as ENHRY and CDR2 as SYGVKD. The CDR3 DNA reads TGTGCCATCAGTGAACCCGGGACTAGCGGAACCACAGATACGCAGTATTTT. This translates into CAISEPGTSGTTDTQYF.

The table lists this clonotype with a few counts. The V gene is TRBV29-1, the J gene TRBJ2-3; the D gene is possibly TRBD2 (5 bases). The length of the CDR3 is 13 residues. Germline V CDR1 and CDR2: SQVTM, ANQGSEA. Trimming removed 6 bases at V and 1 base at J, with 11 bases between. Here the CDR3 reads CSVELDGTDTQYF. The CDR3 bases are TGCAGCGTGGAACTAGACGGCACAGATACGCAGTATTTT.

This clonotype was observed a few times. The V and J genes are TRBV5-1 and TRBJ2-6; no reliable D call. V dropped 7 bases and J dropped 2 bases, with 7 bases sitting between them. Germline V lookup: CDR1 SGHRS, CDR2 YFSETQ. CDR3 size: 13 residues. CDR3 DNA sequence: TGCGCCAGCGGGTTAACTGGGGCCAACGTCCTGACTTTC. Its translation is CASGLTGANVLTF.

The chain couples TRBV7-2 to TRBJ2-1, with 12 bases aligning to TRBD2. The junction had 10 bases not matched to a gene; V was cut back by 4 bases and J by 9 bases. The CDR3 is 16 residues long. Germline-derived CDR1 and CDR2 are SGHTA and FQGNSA. The CDR3, as DNA: TGTGCCAGCAGCTCCAGGACTAGCGGGATCGGCATTGAGCAGTTCTTC. As protein: CASSSRTSGIGIEQFF.

This clonotype was recorded many times. V is TRBV30 and J is TRBJ1-1; D not certain. Trimming removed 0 bases from V and 6 bases from J, with 11 bases in between. The CDR3 is made up of 13 amino acids. CDR1 and CDR2 (germline): GTSNPN, SVGIG (reference sequence). CDR3: CAWSVQEIPEAFF. The CDR3 bases are TGTGCCTGGAGTGTACAAGAAATCCCTGAAGCTTTCTTT. The entire variable domain, with the rest obtained from reference TRBV30 and TRBJ1-1, is as follows: SQTIHQWPATLVQPVGSPLSLECTVEGTSNPNLYWYRQAAGRGLQLLFYSVGIGQISSEVPQNLSASRPQDRQFILSSKKLLLSDSGFYLCAWSVQEIPEAFFGQGTRLTVV.

Ten or more counts support this clonotype. The chain recombines TRBV5-8 with TRBJ2-7; possible D gene TRBD1, 6 bases. This CDR3 is built from 14 residues. The germline V gene has CDR1 SGHTS and CDR2 YDEGEE. Trimming left V 6 bases short and J 2 bases short, with 15 bases between. The CDR3 sequence: CASTKTGRTYEQYF. The CDR3 DNA sequence: TGTGCCAGCACCAAGACAGGTCGTACCTACGAGCAGTACTTC. The entire variable domain, with the rest obtained from reference TRBV5-8 and TRBJ2-7, is as follows: EAGVTQSPTHLIKTRGQQATLRCSPISGHTSVYWYQQALGLGLQFLLWYDEGEERNRGNFPPRFSGRQFPNYSSELNVNALELEDSALYLCASTKTGRTYEQYFGPGTRLTVT.

This clonotype showed up just a few times. Mismatch with germline at one junction end may stem from a read error. The chain recombines TRBV7-2 with TRBJ1-1; D may be TRBD1 (6 bases). CDR1 and CDR2 (germline): SGHTA, FQGNSA. The CDR3 loop spans 15 amino acids. CDR3 in amino acids: CASSLVRGRSAEASF. The CDR3 DNA reads TGTGCCAGCAGCTTAGTCAGGGGTAGATCAGCTGAAGCTTCCTTT.

This clonotype was counted ten times or more. The chain joins TRBV6-1 to TRBJ2-7, with unresolved D. V gave up 6 bases and J gave up 2 bases, with 14 bases separating them. Germline CDR1 is MNHNS and CDR2 is SASEGT. This CDR3 spans 14 amino acids. DNA of the CDR3: TGTGCCAGCAGGCCCCCCGCGTCGGCCTACGAGCAGTACTTC. It specifies CASRPPASAYEQYF.